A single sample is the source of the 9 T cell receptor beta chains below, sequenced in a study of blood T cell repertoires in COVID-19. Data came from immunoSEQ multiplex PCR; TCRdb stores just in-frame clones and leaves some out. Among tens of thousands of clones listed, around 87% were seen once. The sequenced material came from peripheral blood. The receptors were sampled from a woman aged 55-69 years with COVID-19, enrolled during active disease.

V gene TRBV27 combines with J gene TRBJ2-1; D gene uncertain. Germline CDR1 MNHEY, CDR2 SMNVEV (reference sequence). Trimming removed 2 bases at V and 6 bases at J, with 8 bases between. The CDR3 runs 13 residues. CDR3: CASSLHTFNEQFF. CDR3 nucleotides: TGTGCCAGCAGTTTACACACCTTCAATGAGCAGTTCTTC.

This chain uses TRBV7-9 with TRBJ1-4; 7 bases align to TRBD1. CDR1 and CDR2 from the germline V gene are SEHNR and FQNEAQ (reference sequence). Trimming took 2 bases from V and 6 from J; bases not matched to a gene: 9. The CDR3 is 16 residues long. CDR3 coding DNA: TGTGCCAGCAGCTTAAGTAGAGGCCAGGGGGATGAAAAACTGTTTTTT. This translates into CASSLSRGQGDEKLFF.

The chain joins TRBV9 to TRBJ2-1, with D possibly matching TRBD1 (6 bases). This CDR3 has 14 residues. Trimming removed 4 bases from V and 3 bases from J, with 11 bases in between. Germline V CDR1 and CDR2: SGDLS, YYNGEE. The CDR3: CASSTGQFYNEQFF. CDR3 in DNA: TGTGCCAGCAGCACCGGACAGTTCTACAATGAGCAGTTCTTC.

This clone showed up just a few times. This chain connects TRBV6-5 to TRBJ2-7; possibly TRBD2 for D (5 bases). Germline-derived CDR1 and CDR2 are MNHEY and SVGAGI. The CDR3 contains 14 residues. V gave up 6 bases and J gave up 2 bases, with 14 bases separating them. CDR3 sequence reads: CASSAYGRAYEQYF. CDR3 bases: TGTGCCAGCAGCGCCTATGGGCGGGCCTACGAGCAGTACTTC.

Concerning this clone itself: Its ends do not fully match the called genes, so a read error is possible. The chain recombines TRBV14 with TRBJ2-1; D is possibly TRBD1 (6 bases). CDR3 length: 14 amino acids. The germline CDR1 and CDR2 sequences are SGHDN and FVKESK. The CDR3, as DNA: TGTGCCAGCAGTCAAGGACAGCCCTACAATGAGCAGTTCTTC. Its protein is CASSQGQPYNEQFF.

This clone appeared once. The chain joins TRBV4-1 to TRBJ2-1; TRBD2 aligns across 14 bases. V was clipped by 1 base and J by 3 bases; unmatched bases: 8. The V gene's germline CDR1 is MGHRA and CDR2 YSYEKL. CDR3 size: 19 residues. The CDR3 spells CASSQGGTSGRRGYNEQFF. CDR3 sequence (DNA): TGCGCCAGCAGCCAAGGGGGGACTAGCGGGAGAAGAGGCTACAATGAGCAGTTCTTC.

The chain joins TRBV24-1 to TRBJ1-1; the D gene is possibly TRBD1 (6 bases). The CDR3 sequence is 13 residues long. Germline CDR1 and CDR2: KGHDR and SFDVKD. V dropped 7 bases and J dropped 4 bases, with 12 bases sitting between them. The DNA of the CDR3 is TGTGCCACCAGACAGGGCGGACTCACTGAAGCTTTCTTT. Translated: CATRQGGLTEAFF.

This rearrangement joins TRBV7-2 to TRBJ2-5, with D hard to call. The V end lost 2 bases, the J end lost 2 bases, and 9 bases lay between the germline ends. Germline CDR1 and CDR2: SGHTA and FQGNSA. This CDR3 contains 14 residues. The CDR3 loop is CASSLSVQQETQYF. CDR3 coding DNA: TGTGCCAGCAGCTTATCAGTTCAGCAAGAGACCCAGTACTTC.

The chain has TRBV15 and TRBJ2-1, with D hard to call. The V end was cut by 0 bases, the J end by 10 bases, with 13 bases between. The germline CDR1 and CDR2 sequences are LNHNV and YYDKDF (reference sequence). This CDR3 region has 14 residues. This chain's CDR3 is CATSRDTAYREQFF. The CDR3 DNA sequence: TGTGCCACCAGCAGAGATACTGCCTACAGAGAGCAGTTCTTC.